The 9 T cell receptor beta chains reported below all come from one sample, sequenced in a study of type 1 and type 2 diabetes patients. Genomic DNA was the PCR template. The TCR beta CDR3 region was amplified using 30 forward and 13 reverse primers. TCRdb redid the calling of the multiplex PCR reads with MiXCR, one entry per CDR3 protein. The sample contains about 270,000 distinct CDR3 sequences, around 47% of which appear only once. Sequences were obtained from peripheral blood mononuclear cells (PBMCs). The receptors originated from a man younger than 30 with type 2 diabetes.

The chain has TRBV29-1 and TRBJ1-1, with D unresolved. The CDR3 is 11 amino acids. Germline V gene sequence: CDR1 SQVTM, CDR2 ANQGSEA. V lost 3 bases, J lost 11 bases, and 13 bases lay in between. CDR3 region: CSVDLMGTAFF. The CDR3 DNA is TGCAGCGTTGATCTTATGGGAACGGCTTTCTTT. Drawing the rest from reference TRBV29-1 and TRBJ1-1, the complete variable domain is SAVISQKPSRDICQRGTSLTIQCQVDSQVTMMFWYRQQPGQSLTLIATANQGSEATYESGFVIDKFPISRPNLTFSTLTVSNMSPEDSSIYLCSVDLMGTAFFGQGTRLTVV.

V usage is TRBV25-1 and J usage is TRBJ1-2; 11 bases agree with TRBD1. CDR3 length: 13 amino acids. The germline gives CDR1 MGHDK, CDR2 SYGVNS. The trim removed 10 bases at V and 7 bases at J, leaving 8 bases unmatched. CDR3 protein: CAIDPGTGGGYTF. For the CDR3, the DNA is TGTGCCATCGACCCCGGGACAGGGGGTGGCTACACCTTC.

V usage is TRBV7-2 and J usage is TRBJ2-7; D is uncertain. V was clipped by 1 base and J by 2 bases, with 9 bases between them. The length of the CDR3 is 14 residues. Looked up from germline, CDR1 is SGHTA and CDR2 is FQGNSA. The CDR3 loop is CASSLGRVTYEQYF. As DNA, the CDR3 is TGTGCCAGCAGCTTAGGACGGGTCACCTACGAGCAGTACTTC.

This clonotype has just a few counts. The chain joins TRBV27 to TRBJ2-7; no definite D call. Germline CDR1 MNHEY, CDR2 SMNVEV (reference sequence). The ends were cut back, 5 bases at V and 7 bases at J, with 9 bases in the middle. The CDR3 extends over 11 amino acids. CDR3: CASSKGEEQYF. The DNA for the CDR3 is TGTGCCAGCAGTAAGGGTGAAGAGCAGTACTTC.

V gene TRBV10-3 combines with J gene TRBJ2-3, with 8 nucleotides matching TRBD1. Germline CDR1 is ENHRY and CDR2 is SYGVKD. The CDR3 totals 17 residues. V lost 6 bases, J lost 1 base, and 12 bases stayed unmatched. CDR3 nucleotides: TGTGCCATCAGGCTAAGGACAGGGTATAACCGCACAGATACGCAGTATTTT. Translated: CAIRLRTGYNRTDTQYF.

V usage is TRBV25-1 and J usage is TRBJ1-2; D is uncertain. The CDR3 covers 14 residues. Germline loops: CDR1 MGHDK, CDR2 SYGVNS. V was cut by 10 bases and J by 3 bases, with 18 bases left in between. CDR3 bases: TGTGCCACCCGGCTGGGCAGGAGGGACTATGGCTACACCTTC. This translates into CATRLGRRDYGYTF.

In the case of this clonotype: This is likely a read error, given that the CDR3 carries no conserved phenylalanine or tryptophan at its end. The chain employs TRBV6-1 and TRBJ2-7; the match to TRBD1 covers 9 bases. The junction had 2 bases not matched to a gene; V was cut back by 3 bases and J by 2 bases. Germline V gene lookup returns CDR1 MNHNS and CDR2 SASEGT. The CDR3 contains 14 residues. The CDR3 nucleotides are TGTGCCAGCAGTGAGACAGGGGGGACCTACGAGCAGTACTCC. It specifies CASSETGGTYEQYS.

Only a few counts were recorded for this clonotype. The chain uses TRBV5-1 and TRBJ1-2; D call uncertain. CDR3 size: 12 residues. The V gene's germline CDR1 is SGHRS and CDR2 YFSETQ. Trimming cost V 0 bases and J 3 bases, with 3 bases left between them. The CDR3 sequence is CASSLDDYGYTF. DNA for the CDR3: TGCGCCAGCAGCTTGGACGACTATGGCTACACCTTC.

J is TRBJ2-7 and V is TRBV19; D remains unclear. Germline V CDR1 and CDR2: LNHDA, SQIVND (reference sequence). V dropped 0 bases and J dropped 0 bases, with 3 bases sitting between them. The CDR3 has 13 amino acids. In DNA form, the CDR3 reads TGTGCCAGTAGTATAGATCTCTCCTACGAGCAGTACTTC. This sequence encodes CASSIDLSYEQYF.